What follows are 22 T cell receptor beta chains derived from one specimen sequenced in a study of breast tumors, draining lymph nodes, adjacent tissues (dated by TCRdb to the mid-2010s). Preparation of the library involved multiplex PCR. The sequencing machine was an Illumina HiSeq 2000. The raw public reads went through TCRdb reprocessing: fastp at Q25, MiXCR clone calling, in-frame beta chains kept. Each entry merges the rows of one CDR3 protein and shows their most common DNA and genes. A total of some 130,000 distinct CDR3 sequences appear in this sample, about 20% of them only once. Of the sample, 3% to 4% falls within the top ten clones. Lymph node samples were obtained from the axillary draining lymph nodes of breast cancer patients. Source material: axillary lymph node tissue. The receptors stem from a female donor with breast cancer. Some clones in this sample may be carry-over from other donors' samples.

Points on this clonotype: Just one base apart from a much larger clone, this may be a read error. This CDR3 reads CASSDSVNEKLSF. CDR3 DNA sequence: TGCGCCAGCAGTGACAGCGTTAATGAAAAACTGTCTTTT. The chain employs TRBV5-1 and TRBJ1-4; TRBD1 is a possible D gene (5 bases). From germline, CDR1 is SGHRS and CDR2 YFSETQ. The CDR3 consists of 13 residues.

This clonotype has a count of ten or more. The chain has TRBV20-1 and TRBJ2-7; D might be TRBD1 (6 bases). V lost 5 bases and J 3 bases, leaving 20 bases between the germline ends. Germline V gives CDR1 DFQATT, CDR2 SNEGSKA (reference sequence). CDR3 length: 15 amino acids. CDR3 protein: CSAQKGGSEYYEQYF. In DNA, the CDR3 is TGCAGTGCTCAAAAAGGGGGAAGTGAGTACTACGAGCAGTACTTC.

Points on this clonotype: This is likely a read error, given that the CDR3 carries no conserved phenylalanine or tryptophan at its end. The rearrangement joins TRBV27 to TRBJ2-3; the match to TRBD1 covers 9 bases. The V and J ends lost 5 bases and 4 bases, in that order; junction bases with no gene match: 7. This CDR3 has 15 residues. The germline gives CDR1 MNHEY, CDR2 SMNVEV (reference sequence). CDR3 bases: TGTGCCAGCAGTCCCCGGACAGGGGCGGCAGATACGCAGTATTCT. Protein sequence: CASSPRTGAADTQYS.

V is TRBV27 and J is TRBJ1-5; 7 nucleotides agree with TRBD1. This CDR3 is 14 amino acids long. Looked up from germline, CDR1 is MNHEY and CDR2 is SMNVEV (reference sequence). With 4 bases clipped from V and 1 base from J, the junction kept 1 base outside the gene matches. The CDR3 protein is CASSYRGSNQPQHF. CDR3 coding DNA: TGTGCCAGCAGTTACAGGGGAAGCAATCAGCCCCAGCATTTT.

This clonotype appeared many times. The chain recombines TRBV12-3 or TRBV12-4 with TRBJ2-2; TRBD2 aligns across 9 bases. The CDR3 length is 15 residues. The V gene end was trimmed by 6 bases and the J gene end by 1 base; junction bases not matched to a gene: 3. CDR3 sequence: CASRGTSLNTGELFF. The CDR3 nucleotides read TGTGCCAGCAGGGGGACTAGCCTGAACACCGGGGAGCTGTTTTTT.

This clonotype was detected many times. V gene TRBV7-2 combines with J gene TRBJ2-7; no clear D. There are 13 residues in the CDR3. The germline V and J ends were trimmed by 0 bases and 4 bases, with 7 bases remaining between them. Germline CDR1 and CDR2: SGHTA and FQGNSA. The CDR3 here is CASSLALGYEQYF. As DNA, the CDR3 is TGTGCCAGCAGCTTAGCGTTGGGTTACGAGCAGTACTTC.

This clonotype was counted ten times or more. The chain employs TRBV2 and TRBJ2-7, with TRBD1 as a possible D gene (5 bases). The CDR3 runs 15 residues. The V gene's germline CDR1 is SNHLY and CDR2 FYNNEI. The V and J ends lost 4 bases and 5 bases respectively, with 18 bases between them. CDR3 in amino acids: CASSGGVAARDEQYF. DNA of the CDR3: TGTGCCAGCAGTGGGGGCGTGGCGGCGAGAGACGAGCAGTACTTC. The full variable domain, its missing parts supplied by reference TRBV2 and TRBJ2-7, is EPEVTQTPSHQVTQMGQEVILRCVPISNHLYFYWYRQILGQKVEFLVSFYNNEISEKSEIFDDQFSVERPDGSNFTLKIRSTKLEDSAMYFCASSGGVAARDEQYFGPGTRLTVT.

The genes are TRBV5-8 and TRBJ2-1; D is unclear. The CDR3 loop spans 15 amino acids. Germline-derived CDR1 and CDR2 are SGHTS and YDEGEE. V was clipped by 4 bases and J by 2 bases, with 13 bases between them. CDR3 sequence: CASSPGPMAYNEQFF. CDR3 in DNA: TGTGCCAGCAGCCCGGGTCCGATGGCCTACAATGAGCAGTTCTTC.

This clonotype was detected many times. This chain connects TRBV20-1 to TRBJ1-5; D remains unclear. The germline V gene encodes CDR1 DFQATT and CDR2 SNEGSKA (reference sequence). The CDR3 spans 12 residues. The germline V and J ends were trimmed by 2 bases and 3 bases, with 5 bases remaining between them. The chain's CDR3 is CSARRVNQPQHF. Written as DNA, the CDR3 is TGCAGTGCTAGACGCGTCAATCAGCCCCAGCATTTT.

For this clonotype: A much bigger clone sits one base away, suggesting this may be a read error. This chain connects TRBV11-2 to TRBJ2-1; TRBD2 agrees at 8 bases. V was clipped by 3 bases and J by 1 base; unmatched bases: 8. In germline, CDR1 is SGHAT, CDR2 FQNNGV. The CDR3 loop spans 17 amino acids. The CDR3 DNA reads as TGTGCCAGCAGCTTCCCTCGGACTAGCAGGTCCTACAATGAGCAGTTCTTC. The encoded protein is CASSFPRTSRSYNEQFF. The variable domain in full, with the rest retrieved from reference TRBV11-2 and TRBJ2-1, is EAGVAQSPRYKIIEKRQSVAFWCNPISGHATLYWYQQILGQGPKLLIQFQNNGVVDDSQLPKDRFSAERLKGVDSTLKIQPAKLEDSAVYLCASSFPRTSRSYNEQFFGPGTRLTVL.

In its sample, this clonotype was seen many times. This sequence joins TRBV2 and TRBJ1-5; tentative D call: TRBD1 (5 bases). Germline CDR1 is SNHLY and CDR2 is FYNNEI. The V and J ends lost 3 bases and 0 bases respectively, with 9 bases between them. The CDR3 runs to 15 residues. CDR3: CASSDRAHSNQPQHF. In DNA, the CDR3 is TGTGCCAGCAGTGACAGGGCCCATAGCAATCAGCCCCAGCATTTT.

This clonotype was observed many times. This CDR3 reads CASSPWTSGYEQYF. Written as DNA, the CDR3 is TGCGCCAGCAGCCCCTGGACTAGCGGATACGAGCAGTACTTC. The J gene is TRBJ2-7, the V gene TRBV5-1; 10 bases line up with TRBD2. Germline assignment: CDR1 SGHRS and CDR2 YFSETQ. The CDR3 spans 14 residues. With 4 bases clipped from V and 4 bases from J, the junction kept 5 bases outside the gene matches.

This clonotype was recorded many times. This sequence joins TRBV5-6 and TRBJ2-2; TRBD1 or TRBD2 may be the D gene (5 bases each). Germline CDR1 and CDR2: SGHDT and YYEEEE. This CDR3 region has 16 residues. V was pared by 4 bases and J by 5 bases, with 18 bases between. The CDR3 DNA sequence: TGTGCCAGCAGCCGTCGGCCGGGACGTGAGACCGGGGAGCTGTTTTTT. Its translation: CASSRRPGRETGELFF. Variable domain in full (rest from reference TRBV5-6 and TRBJ2-2): DAGVTQSPTHLIKTRGQQVTLRCSPKSGHDTVSWYQQALGQGPQFIFQYYEEEERQRGNFPDRFSGHQFPNYSSELNVNALLLGDSALYLCASSRRPGRETGELFFGEGSRLTVL.

There are many counts of this clonotype. The chain uses TRBV2 and TRBJ1-2; no clear D gene. CDR3 length: 14 residues. Trimming took 8 bases from V and 6 from J, leaving 19 bases between them. The germline CDR1 and CDR2 sequences are SNHLY and FYNNEI. CDR3 DNA sequence: TGTGCCAGCGCTGCGCGGGCCCAAGAAGATGGCTACACCTTC. This translates into CASAARAQEDGYTF.

As to this clonotype: Being one base from a much bigger clone, this may be a read error. The CDR3 DNA follows: TGTGCCAACCGGAGGGGAAAGGTTGAAAAACTGTTTTTT. It encodes CANRRGKVEKLFF. V is TRBV6-5 and J is TRBJ1-4, with D perhaps TRBD1 (5 bases). Trimming cost V 10 bases and J 7 bases, with 16 bases left between them. This CDR3 region has 13 residues. Looked up from germline, CDR1 is MNHEY and CDR2 is SVGAGI.

This clonotype was seen ten or more times. V is TRBV2 and J is TRBJ1-2; perhaps TRBD1 as D (5 bases). The V gene lost 8 bases and the J gene lost 2 bases, with 9 bases spanning the gap. The CDR3 totals 12 residues. The germline gives CDR1 SNHLY, CDR2 FYNNEI. The CDR3 DNA reads as TGTGCCAGCCACGCAGGGAACTATGGCTACACCTTC. This sequence encodes CASHAGNYGYTF.

The chain has TRBV28 and TRBJ2-7, with TRBD2 identical over 9 bases. The ends lost 3 bases at V and 6 bases at J; junction bases unmatched: 21. Germline V gives CDR1 MDHEN, CDR2 SYDVKM. This CDR3 has 19 amino acids. The CDR3 DNA sequence: TGTGCCAGCAGTTTTCTACTTAGTCTAGCGGGAAACCCGAGCCCCGAGCAGTACTTC. Translation gives CASSFLLSLAGNPSPEQYF.

This clonotype was detected ten times or more. The chain recombines TRBV5-1 with TRBJ2-7, with 8 positions matching TRBD1. CDR1 and CDR2 (germline): SGHRS, YFSETQ. CDR3 size: 14 residues. V shed 4 bases and J 6 bases; nucleotides not matched to a gene: 9. The CDR3: CASSLRTGRGEQYF. The CDR3 region has the DNA TGCGCCAGCAGCCTACGGACAGGGCGGGGCGAGCAGTACTTC.

This clonotype was counted ten times or more. The rearrangement joins TRBV24-1 to TRBJ2-3; tentative D call: TRBD1 (6 bases). The length of the CDR3 is 15 residues. Trimming took off 7 bases at V and 1 base at J, with 14 bases between the two ends. Germline CDR1 reads KGHDR; CDR2 reads SFDVKD. The chain's CDR3 is CATSEQGDGTDTQYF. Written as DNA, the CDR3 is TGTGCCACCAGCGAACAGGGAGATGGCACAGATACGCAGTATTTT.

This clonotype was seen many times. The V call is TRBV27, the J call TRBJ2-7; 7 bases agree with TRBD2. The germline V gene encodes CDR1 MNHEY and CDR2 SMNVEV (reference sequence). The CDR3 is made up of 14 amino acids. V lost 8 bases to trimming and J lost 4 bases; unmatched junction nucleotides: 11. CDR3 amino acids: CASRPVSGAYEQYF. The CDR3 DNA is TGTGCCAGCCGCCCCGTGAGCGGGGCGTACGAGCAGTACTTC.

V is TRBV9 and J is TRBJ1-3; D is ambiguous. V lost 0 bases and J 5 bases, leaving 12 bases between the germline ends. There are 15 residues in the CDR3. Germline V gives CDR1 SGDLS, CDR2 YYNGEE. Here the CDR3 DNA reads TGTGCCAGCAGCGTAGATTTAACAGTTAGAAACACCATATATTTT. Translated, it gives CASSVDLTVRNTIYF.

Many counts were recorded for this clonotype. The CDR3 DNA sequence: TGTGCCAGCAGCCTGAGAAACACAGATACGCAGTATTTT. Its protein is CASSLRNTDTQYF. V usage is TRBV3-1 and J usage is TRBJ2-3; D is ambiguous. The CDR3 covers 13 residues. Germline V lookup: CDR1 LGHDT, CDR2 YNNKEL (reference sequence). Between the trimmed V and J ends, which lost 4 bases and 2 bases, there was a span of 7 bases.